A selection of T cell receptor beta chains follows, all from one sample in a study of T cell responses to AZD1222 COVID-19 vaccine. Clones were read by immunoSEQ multiplex PCR, and TCRdb kept only the in-frame ones, dropping some. The sample has approximately 30,000 clones; around 80% are singletons. The input for sequencing was peripheral blood, taken on day 0 of AZD1222 vaccination. The receptors come from an adult in good health. Each CDR3 is given with its conserved first and last residue. Fields, in order: CDR3 protein, CDR3 DNA, D gene, clone size, J gene, V gene. The D gene is left open where the match is weak. Size values are once, few and many counts, or a class for expanded clones, and some rows have none.

CDR3aa: CASSPGEPYNEQFF
CDR3nt: TGTGCCAGCAGCCCGGGGGAGCCCTACAATGAGCAGTTCTTC
d_gene: .
abundance: .
j_gene: TRBJ2-1
v_gene: TRBV7-3

CDR3aa: CASSLSGDRVREQYF
CDR3nt: TGTGCCAGCAGCTTGAGCGGGGACAGGGTGAGAGAGCAGTACTTC
d_gene: TRBD1
abundance: .
j_gene: TRBJ2-7
v_gene: TRBV5-4

CDR3aa: CASSFLNRQKTWYGANVLTF
CDR3nt: TGCGCCAGCAGCTTCCTTAATCGTCAGAAAACCTGGTACGGGGCCAACGTCCTGACTTTC
d_gene: .
abundance: .
j_gene: TRBJ2-6
v_gene: TRBV5-1

CDR3aa: CASSFSGQPQHF
CDR3nt: TGTGCCAGCAGTTTTAGTGGTCAGCCCCAGCATTTT
d_gene: .
abundance: .
j_gene: TRBJ1-5
v_gene: TRBV12-3/TRBV12-4

CDR3aa: CASSLQGQGAYEQYF
CDR3nt: TGTGCCAGCAGTTTACAGGGACAGGGCGCCTACGAGCAGTACTTC
d_gene: TRBD1
abundance: .
j_gene: TRBJ2-7
v_gene: TRBV27

CDR3aa: CAIKDRSATEAFF
CDR3nt: TGTGCCATTAAAGACAGGTCGGCGACTGAAGCTTTCTTT
d_gene: .
abundance: .
j_gene: TRBJ1-1
v_gene: TRBV19

CDR3aa: CASSLGSGGRGYTF
CDR3nt: TGTGCCAGCAGCTTAGGCTCAGGGGGCCGTGGCTACACCTTC
d_gene: TRBD1
abundance: .
j_gene: TRBJ1-2
v_gene: TRBV7-2

CDR3aa: CASRLQGSYEQYF
CDR3nt: TGTGCCAGCAGGTTGCAGGGATCCTACGAGCAGTACTTC
d_gene: .
abundance: .
j_gene: TRBJ2-7
v_gene: TRBV5-6

CDR3aa: CASSMTGTYGYTF
CDR3nt: TGTGCCAGCAGCATGACAGGGACCTATGGCTACACCTTC
d_gene: TRBD1
abundance: .
j_gene: TRBJ1-2
v_gene: TRBV27

CDR3aa: CASRGTSGRNTGELFF
CDR3nt: TGTGCCTCCAGAGGGACTAGCGGAAGAAACACCGGGGAGCTGTTTTTT
d_gene: TRBD2
abundance: .
j_gene: TRBJ2-2
v_gene: TRBV10-3

CDR3aa: CASSQRYDADTQYF
CDR3nt: TGTGCCAGCAGCCAAAGATATGACGCAGATACGCAGTATTTT
d_gene: .
abundance: .
j_gene: TRBJ2-3
v_gene: TRBV7-2

CDR3aa: CASSYSGGGVETQYF
CDR3nt: TGTGCCAGCAGTTACTCGGGCGGGGGGGTGGAGACCCAGTACTTC
d_gene: TRBD2
abundance: .
j_gene: TRBJ2-5
v_gene: TRBV6-5

CDR3aa: CASTKSSGNTIYF
CDR3nt: TGTGCCAGCACAAAGAGCTCTGGAAACACCATATATTTT
d_gene: .
abundance: .
j_gene: TRBJ1-3
v_gene: TRBV9

CDR3aa: CAWTRSALNEKLFF
CDR3nt: TGTGCTTGGACGCGGTCAGCCCTTAATGAAAAACTGTTTTTT
d_gene: .
abundance: .
j_gene: TRBJ1-4
v_gene: TRBV30

CDR3aa: CAIKADYTEAFF
CDR3nt: TGTGCCATCAAAGCTGACTACACTGAAGCTTTCTTT
d_gene: .
abundance: .
j_gene: TRBJ1-1
v_gene: TRBV10-3

CDR3aa: CASRFSGGPSYEQYF
CDR3nt: TGTGCCAGCAGGTTTAGCGGGGGCCCCTCCTACGAGCAGTACTTC
d_gene: TRBD2
abundance: .
j_gene: TRBJ2-7
v_gene: TRBV6-5

CDR3aa: CASSIAAASYEQYF
CDR3nt: TGTGCCAGTAGTATAGCAGCGGCCTCCTACGAGCAGTACTTC
d_gene: .
abundance: few
j_gene: TRBJ2-7
v_gene: TRBV19

CDR3aa: CASSQDVGETQYF
CDR3nt: TGTGCCAGCAGCCAAGATGTGGGGGAGACCCAGTACTTC
d_gene: .
abundance: .
j_gene: TRBJ2-5
v_gene: TRBV4-2

CDR3aa: CASSFSGAYTDTQYF
CDR3nt: TGTGCCAGCAGCTTTTCAGGGGCCTACACAGATACGCAGTATTTT
d_gene: .
abundance: few
j_gene: TRBJ2-3
v_gene: TRBV7-6

CDR3aa: CASSSTMETQYF
CDR3nt: TGTGCCAGCAGCTCTACTATGGAGACCCAGTACTTC
d_gene: .
abundance: .
j_gene: TRBJ2-5
v_gene: TRBV28